The 21 T cell receptor beta chains presented below share a single source sample, sequenced in a study of blood T cell repertoires in COVID-19. Measured with immunoSEQ multiplex PCR; TCRdb has only the in-frame clones, and not every one. The top ten hold more than 3.5% of the sample, which has over 140,000 clones, approximately 83% seen once. Sequencing was carried out using peripheral blood. These receptors all stem from an older woman with acute or convalescent COVID-19.

This rearrangement joins TRBV12-5 to TRBJ2-1; TRBD2 matches at 15 bases. The CDR3 is 17 amino acids. V dropped 3 bases and J dropped 10; count of bases not matched to a gene: 10. From germline, CDR1 is LGHNT and CDR2 FRNRAP. The CDR3 DNA is TGTGCTAGTGGTTTCGTTTGGGGACTAGCGGGAGGAGAAGAGCAGTTCTTC. This sequence encodes CASGFVWGLAGGEEQFF.

V is TRBV28 and J is TRBJ2-3; D remains unclear. The V and J ends lost 3 bases and 2 bases respectively, with 9 bases between them. The CDR3 has 14 amino acids. Germline V gene data show CDR1 as MDHEN and CDR2 as SYDVKM. In DNA form, the CDR3 reads TGTGCCAGCAGTTTCCCCTCCTTCACAGATACGCAGTATTTT. Its protein product is CASSFPSFTDTQYF.

J is TRBJ1-2 and V is TRBV4-3; 7 nucleotides agree with TRBD1. The CDR3 sequence is 14 residues long. The J segment lost 2 bases and the V segment lost 0 bases, leaving 0 bases of the junction unmatched. Germline-derived CDR1 and CDR2 are LGHNA and YSLEER. The CDR3 here is CASSQDRGNYGYTF. The CDR3 DNA reads as TGCGCCAGCAGCCAAGACAGGGGGAACTATGGCTACACCTTC.

The V call is TRBV30, the J call TRBJ1-5; no reliable D call. CDR1 GTSNPN and CDR2 SVGIG come from the germline V gene (reference sequence). The CDR3 covers 14 residues. Trimming cost V 1 base and J 2 bases, with 9 bases left between them. Written as DNA, the CDR3 is TGTGCCTGGAGTGGGAGGAGGGGCAATCAGCCCCAGCATTTT. This encodes CAWSGRRGNQPQHF.

J is TRBJ1-2 and V is TRBV6-5; the D is unclear. Germline V gene data show CDR1 as MNHEY and CDR2 as SVGAGI. This CDR3 comprises 11 residues. Trimming removed 6 bases at V and 6 bases at J, with 8 bases between. The CDR3 protein is CASSEANGYTF. CDR3 bases: TGTGCCAGCAGCGAGGCAAATGGCTACACCTTC.

This chain links TRBV28 with TRBJ2-7; the D gene is possibly TRBD1 (5 bases). This CDR3 has 12 amino acids. V was trimmed by 2 bases and J by 9 bases, leaving 11 bases between them. Germline CDR1 is MDHEN and CDR2 is SYDVKM. CDR3 DNA: TGTGCCAGCAGTTTAATAGGGGATGGGCAGTACTTC. Its translation: CASSLIGDGQYF.

CDR3 coding DNA: TGCAGTGCTAGTCAAGTAGTCGAGCAGTACTTC. This translates into CSASQVVEQYF. The chain joins TRBV20-1 to TRBJ2-7; D unresolved. The V end was cut by 3 bases, the J end by 6 bases, with 9 bases between. The germline V gene encodes CDR1 DFQATT and CDR2 SNEGSKA (reference sequence). The CDR3 is 11 amino acids.

The V and J genes are TRBV6-5 and TRBJ1-2; D is uncertain. This CDR3 is built from 12 residues. Germline V gene data show CDR1 as MNHEY and CDR2 as SVGAGI. V was clipped by 10 bases and J by 4 bases, with 13 bases between them. The CDR3 nucleotides are TGTGCCATCCCCCTCCGGGGCTATGGCTACACCTTC. Translated: CAIPLRGYGYTF.

The J gene is TRBJ2-2, the V gene TRBV24-1; 8 bases fit TRBD1. Germline V gene data show CDR1 as KGHDR and CDR2 as SFDVKD. The ends lost 3 bases at V and 1 base at J; junction bases unmatched: 9. This CDR3 is 18 amino acids long. The DNA for the CDR3 is TGTGCCACCAGTGATCCGGTAGGTGGGACAGGGAACACCGGGGAGCTGTTTTTT. Its protein product is CATSDPVGGTGNTGELFF.

The rearrangement uses TRBV19 and TRBJ2-1, with 12 bases that match TRBD2. Germline CDR1 reads LNHDA; CDR2 reads SQIVND (reference sequence). With V trimmed by 6 bases and J by 2 bases, 17 bases remained unmatched. The CDR3 extends over 20 amino acids. The CDR3 nucleotides are TGTGCCAGTAGGCCCCCCCTAGCGGGAGGGCCCTCTAGGGCCTACAATGAGCAGTTCTTC. It yields the protein CASRPPLAGGPSRAYNEQFF.

The chain links TRBV28 to TRBJ1-4, with TRBD1 as a possible D gene (6 bases). Deletions cut 7 bases from V and 10 bases from J, with 22 bases between. CDR3 size: 15 residues. Germline CDR1 reads MDHEN; CDR2 reads SYDVKM. The CDR3 DNA reads TGTGCCAGCAAAGTACAGGGCTCGGTCGTGGGAAAACTGTTTTTT. It is translated as CASKVQGSVVGKLFF.

V usage is TRBV28 and J usage is TRBJ1-1; the D gene is possibly TRBD1 (6 bases). The CDR3 has 12 residues. Per germline, CDR1 MDHEN and CDR2 SYDVKM. V was trimmed by 7 bases and J by 6 bases, leaving 12 bases between them. The CDR3 sequence is CASIAQGPEAFF. In nucleotides, the CDR3 is TGTGCCAGCATCGCACAGGGTCCTGAAGCTTTCTTT.

This chain joins TRBV19 and TRBJ2-1, with 7 bases fitting TRBD2. CDR3 length: 15 amino acids. Looked up from germline, CDR1 is LNHDA and CDR2 is SQIVND (reference sequence). The V gene end was trimmed by 3 bases and the J gene end by 5 bases; junction bases not matched to a gene: 7. CDR3 sequence: CASSIGGSFNNEQFF. DNA for the CDR3: TGTGCCAGTAGTATCGGGGGGAGTTTTAACAATGAGCAGTTCTTC.

In its sample, this clone was seen once. This chain connects TRBV28 to TRBJ2-7, with D possibly matching TRBD1 (6 bases). This CDR3 contains 14 residues. Deletions cut 7 bases from V and 2 bases from J, with 15 bases between. CDR1 and CDR2 from the germline V gene are MDHEN and SYDVKM. CDR3 loop: CASNPSGVTYEQYF. The DNA for the CDR3 is TGTGCCAGCAATCCCTCAGGGGTAACCTACGAGCAGTACTTC.

This clone was found a few times. The V gene is TRBV6-5, the J gene TRBJ2-7, with D tentatively TRBD1 (5 bases). CDR3 size: 12 residues. Germline V gene lookup returns CDR1 MNHEY and CDR2 SVGAGI. Trimming stripped 2 bases from V and 3 bases from J, with 5 bases between. The CDR3 DNA is TGTGCCAGCAGTTACGACAGCTACGAGCAGTACTTC. Encoded protein: CASSYDSYEQYF.

DNA for the CDR3: TGTGCCAGCAGTTACTCGTGGAGTATTCGGGAGGGCTCCTACAATGAGCAGTTCTTC. This sequence encodes CASSYSWSIREGSYNEQFF. The chain combines TRBV6-2 or TRBV6-3 with TRBJ2-1; TRBD2 aligns across 8 bases. Trimming removed 0 bases from V and 0 bases from J; junction bases left unmatched: 10. The germline CDR1 and CDR2 sequences are MNHEY and SVGEGT. This CDR3 is built from 19 residues.

This chain uses TRBV29-1 with TRBJ1-1; D gene unclear. Germline V CDR1 and CDR2: SQVTM, ANQGSEA. The V end was cut by 5 bases, the J end by 0 bases, with 10 bases between. This CDR3 is built from 13 residues. This CDR3 reads CSVRIDMNTEAFF. The DNA for the CDR3 is TGCAGCGTTCGAATAGATATGAACACTGAAGCTTTCTTT.

V and J are TRBV19 and TRBJ2-6; 8 nucleotides align to TRBD2. Germline trimming cut 5 bases from V and 1 base from J; bases unmatched to any gene: 7. CDR3 size: 17 residues. Germline CDR1 and CDR2: LNHDA and SQIVND (reference sequence). As DNA, the CDR3 is TGTGCCAGTAGTTCCATCGGGGGGGGATCTGGGGCCAACGTCCTGACTTTC. It translates to CASSSIGGGSGANVLTF. Together with reference TRBV19 and TRBJ2-6, the CDR3 gives the full variable domain: DGGITQSPKYLFRKEGQNVTLSCEQNLNHDAMYWYRQDPGQGLRLIYYSQIVNDFQKGDIAEGYSVSREKKESFPLTVTSAQKNPTAFYLCASSSIGGGSGANVLTFGAGSRLTVL.

The chain carries TRBV28 and TRBJ2-1; possibly TRBD2 for D (5 bases). CDR3 length equals 14 residues. V was pared by 6 bases and J by 9 bases, with 18 bases between. CDR1 MDHEN and CDR2 SYDVKM come from the germline V gene. CDR3 nucleotide sequence: TGTGCCAGCAGAAACGGTGGGTTGGGAGTTGAGCAGTTCTTC. It yields the protein CASRNGGLGVEQFF. The full variable domain, with the rest looked up from reference TRBV28 and TRBJ2-1, is DVKVTQSSRYLVKRTGEKVFLECVQDMDHENMFWYRQDPGLGLRLIYFSYDVKMKEKGDIPEGYSVSREKKERFSLILESASTNQTSMYLCASRNGGLGVEQFFGPGTRLTVL.

V and J are TRBV28 and TRBJ2-7; TRBD1 agrees at 9 bases. Germline lookup yields CDR1 MDHEN and CDR2 SYDVKM. The CDR3 extends over 18 amino acids. Trimming at V came to 3 bases and at J to 0 bases, leaving 12 bases not matched to a gene. CDR3 sequence: CASSLLGQGRIGSYEQYF. In DNA form, the CDR3 reads TGTGCCAGCAGTTTGCTGGGACAGGGACGGATCGGCTCCTACGAGCAGTACTTC.

This chain uses TRBV5-1 with TRBJ2-3; tentative D call: TRBD1 (6 bases). Germline loops: CDR1 SGHRS, CDR2 YFSETQ. Trimming left V 4 bases short and J 4 bases short, with 16 bases between. This CDR3 is built from 15 residues. CDR3 in amino acids: CASSEFSGGADTQYF. DNA of the CDR3: TGCGCCAGCAGCGAATTTTCTGGGGGCGCAGATACGCAGTATTTT.